This passage covers 16 T cell receptor beta chains from one sample sequenced in a study of PD-L1 blockade in urothelial cancer. Time point specified: pretreatment peripheral blood. Libraries were prepared by immunoSEQ multiplex PCR; TCRdb keeps only in-frame clonotypes and omits some of them. The sample lists tens of thousands of clones; 70% to 80% were seen once. The sample was PBMCs, taken around atezolizumab (anti-PD-L1) treatment. The receptors were sampled from an older man with urothelial cancer.

This clone was seen a few times. The genes are TRBV7-8 and TRBJ2-7; 13 bases align to TRBD2. Looked up from germline, CDR1 is SGHVS and CDR2 is FQNEAQ. Germline trimming cut 1 base from V and 3 bases from J; bases unmatched to any gene: 3. The CDR3 contains 16 residues. CDR3 coding DNA: TGTGCCAGCAGCTTAGGGACTAGCGGGAGTATCTACGAGCAGTACTTC. Its protein product is CASSLGTSGSIYEQYF.

The J gene is TRBJ2-7, the V gene TRBV6-6; D possibly corresponds to TRBD2 (5 bases). Looked up from germline, CDR1 is MNHNY and CDR2 is SVGAGI (reference sequence). V lost 2 bases, J lost 5 bases, and 10 bases lay in between. The CDR3 has 13 residues. CDR3 protein: CASSYEGYDEQYF. For the CDR3, the DNA is TGTGCCAGCAGTTACGAGGGTTACGACGAGCAGTACTTC.

The chain couples TRBV5-1 to TRBJ2-7; 9 bases are a match to TRBD1. Germline CDR1 and CDR2: SGHRS and YFSETQ. The CDR3 totals 18 residues. Germline trimming cut 0 bases from V and 2 bases from J; bases unmatched to any gene: 12. Here the CDR3 DNA reads TGCGCCAGCAGCTTGGACTTACTACAGGGGGCGCGCACCTACGAGCAGTACTTC. It specifies CASSLDLLQGARTYEQYF.

This clone was picked up one time. The gene calls are TRBV15 and TRBJ1-2; D gene uncertain. Trimming removed 4 bases at V and 1 base at J, with 13 bases between. In germline, CDR1 is LNHNV, CDR2 YYDKDF (reference sequence). The CDR3 is 15 residues long. Here the CDR3 reads CATSIRGEGNYGYTF. Here the CDR3 DNA reads TGTGCCACCAGCATCCGCGGGGAGGGTAACTATGGCTACACCTTC.

V and J are TRBV4-1 and TRBJ1-5, with unresolved D. Germline V gene sequence: CDR1 MGHRA, CDR2 YSYEKL. The CDR3 runs to 18 residues. Trimming took off 4 bases at V and 0 bases at J, with 19 bases between the two ends. The CDR3 sequence is CASSPFFSTAYSNQPQHF. CDR3 DNA: TGCGCCAGCAGCCCCTTTTTCTCGACTGCGTATAGCAATCAGCCCCAGCATTTT.

The V and J genes are TRBV30 and TRBJ1-1; D remains ambiguous. This CDR3 spans 12 amino acids. With 5 bases removed from V and 1 base from J, the gap between germline ends came to 8 bases. Germline V gene lookup returns CDR1 GTSNPN and CDR2 SVGIG (reference sequence). DNA for the CDR3: TGTGCCTGGTTAGCAGCGAACACTGAAGCTTTCTTT. Protein: CAWLAANTEAFF.

The chain employs TRBV4-1 and TRBJ2-5, with 8 positions matching TRBD1. Germline CDR1 and CDR2: MGHRA and YSYEKL. The CDR3 extends over 15 amino acids. Trimming cost V 1 base and J 5 bases; bases outside gene matches: 6. The CDR3 protein is CASSQGVTGEETQYF. In nucleotides, the CDR3 is TGCGCCAGCAGCCAAGGAGTGACAGGGGAGGAGACCCAGTACTTC.

The rearrangement uses TRBV6-5 and TRBJ1-2; 11 nucleotides match TRBD1. The germline CDR1 and CDR2 sequences are MNHEY and SVGAGI. With 7 bases clipped from V and 7 bases from J, the junction kept 8 bases outside the gene matches. The CDR3 spans 14 residues. The CDR3 bases are TGTGCCAGCACCAGGGACAGGGGGGAGAGTGGCTACACCTTC. Translating it yields CASTRDRGESGYTF.

V is TRBV10-3 and J is TRBJ2-2; D may be TRBD2 (5 bases). CDR3 length: 14 residues. Germline V lookup: CDR1 ENHRY, CDR2 SYGVKD. Trimming cost V 6 bases and J 0 bases, with 8 bases left between them. The CDR3 here is CAIRETTNTGELFF. Here the CDR3 DNA reads TGTGCCATCAGGGAGACTACGAACACCGGGGAGCTGTTTTTT.

J is TRBJ2-7 and V is TRBV28; 8 bases are shared with TRBD1. This CDR3 is built from 14 residues. V lost 6 bases, J lost 6 bases, and 10 bases stayed unmatched. Germline CDR1 and CDR2: MDHEN and SYDVKM. CDR3 DNA sequence: TGTGCCAGCAGCCACTCAATAGGACAGGGCGAGCAGTACTTC. Protein product: CASSHSIGQGEQYF.

The rearrangement joins TRBV5-1 to TRBJ2-3, with D tentatively TRBD2 (6 bases). The CDR3 sequence is 15 residues long. Germline V gene data show CDR1 as SGHRS and CDR2 as YFSETQ. V shed 4 bases and J shed 5 bases, with 17 bases lying between them. The CDR3 spells CASSPTSAYQDTQYF. The DNA of the CDR3 is TGCGCCAGCAGCCCGACTAGTGCCTATCAAGATACGCAGTATTTT.

The rearrangement links TRBV7-9 to TRBJ1-2; 9 bases line up with TRBD1. This CDR3 has 14 residues. With V trimmed by 4 bases and J by 5 bases, 5 bases remained unmatched. In germline, CDR1 is SEHNR, CDR2 FQNEAQ (reference sequence). CDR3 sequence (DNA): TGTGCCAGCAGCTCCACAGGGGGCGGGTATGGCTACACCTTC. Its translation: CASSSTGGGYGYTF. Combining the CDR3 with reference TRBV7-9 and TRBJ1-2 gives the whole variable domain DTGVSQNPRHKITKRGQNVTFRCDPISEHNRLYWYRQTLGQGPEFLTYFQNEAQLEKSRLLSDRFSAERPKGSFSTLEIQRTEQGDSAMYLCASSSTGGGYGYTFGSGTRLTVV.

This clone has a handful of counts. The V gene is TRBV27, the J gene TRBJ1-2; D uncertain. Germline V gives CDR1 MNHEY, CDR2 SMNVEV (reference sequence). Trimming took 2 bases from V and 4 from J, leaving 5 bases between them. CDR3 length equals 12 residues. For the CDR3, the DNA is TGTGCCAGCAGTTTAGGTAGCTATGGCTACACCTTC. It specifies CASSLGSYGYTF.

The chain recombines TRBV2 with TRBJ2-3, with TRBD2 as a possible D gene (6 bases). Germline V CDR1 and CDR2: SNHLY, FYNNEI. The CDR3 is 12 residues long. Trimming removed 6 bases at V and 4 bases at J, with 8 bases between. The DNA of the CDR3 is TGTGCCAGCAGGCGGGGCGCAGATACGCAGTATTTT. Translation: CASRRGADTQYF. The whole variable domain, filled in from reference TRBV2 and TRBJ2-3, reads EPEVTQTPSHQVTQMGQEVILRCVPISNHLYFYWYRQILGQKVEFLVSFYNNEISEKSEIFDDQFSVERPDGSNFTLKIRSTKLEDSAMYFCASRRGADTQYFGPGTRLTVL.

This chain connects TRBV19 to TRBJ2-7; 7 bases match TRBD2. This CDR3 has 13 residues. Germline assignment: CDR1 LNHDA and CDR2 SQIVND (reference sequence). V dropped 4 bases and J dropped 5; count of bases not matched to a gene: 5. Here the CDR3 reads CASSTAAGDEQYF. The CDR3 nucleotides read TGTGCCAGTAGTACAGCGGCGGGGGACGAGCAGTACTTC.

This clone showed up just a few times. This chain joins TRBV30 and TRBJ2-3, with 8 bases matching TRBD2. Germline loops: CDR1 GTSNPN, CDR2 SVGIG (reference sequence). Trimming at V came to 3 bases and at J to 8 bases, leaving 13 bases not matched to a gene. The CDR3 contains 15 residues. CDR3 protein: CAWRGTSGSSGTQYF. In DNA form, the CDR3 reads TGTGCCTGGAGAGGTACTAGCGGCAGTTCGGGTACGCAGTATTTT.